The subject of this entry is one TCR beta chain. Its antigen is unknown. It has no much larger one-base neighbor in the sample; base qualities were not kept. This record comes from a study of cytomegalovirus exposure and HLA in healthy donors (dated by TCRdb to about 2017). Regarding the complete study: According to an earlier analysis of 587 of the donors, about 170 million T cells yielded 120 million or so unique TCR beta sequences and about 300 Gb of sequence data. The study combined high-throughput TCR immunosequencing, statistical association of individual TCRs with disease status, and machine learning to predict cytomegalovirus infection status. Alongside the repertoire data, information on donor age, sex, ethnicity and CMV serostatus was compiled. The study profiled the T cell repertoires of 500 to 800 subjects by immunosequencing and related them to cytomegalovirus serostatus. Rather than using new phenotypic data, the later analysis identified candidate immune exposures from TCR beta sequences and from how often those sequences occurred across donors. On average, around 200,000 unique TCR beta nucleotide sequences were sequenced per donor among a few hundred genotyped donors of the cohort, with roughly a sixth of those sequences being non-productive. In addition to the first cohort of approximately 670 subjects, a separate validation cohort of around 110 different subjects was used. The study aimed to test whether signatures of past pathogen exposure could be identified by cataloging public T cell receptors. Several DR-DQ haplotypes were handled as single units for association and clustering because linkage in the cohort was strong. About 280 gigabases of sequencing data and approximately 92 million unique TCR sequences made up an early release that covered under 750 HLA-typed donors. Every repertoire in the discovery cohort had been generated on one and the same sequencing platform. Of the roughly 400 genotyped donors, less than 90% were placed in the genetic ancestry cluster associated with self-reported Caucasian donors. To decide whether each TCR beta V gene segment behaved as functional or pseudogenic, an earlier analysis of some 580 of the donors relied on high-throughput TCR beta sequencing. HLA typing included class I and class II loci at four-digit resolution. In a later genetic analysis, genome-wide SNP genotypes for about 55% of the roughly 700 donors were used, and that subset was treated as a discovery cohort. Typing coverage varied by locus: about 629-630 donors for A, B, C, DRB1 and DQB1; approximately 520 for DQA1; over 600 for DPA1; around 450 for DPB1. A later analysis re-examined previously published TCR beta repertoires from roughly 720 donors and added high-resolution HLA genotyping to investigate patterns of TCR occurrence.

Library preparation employed the immunoSEQ multiplex PCR assay. For the multiplex PCR, a mixture combining 60 forward primers for TCR Vbeta segments and 13 reverse primers for TCR Jbeta segments was used. The CDR3 region of rearranged TCR beta genes was amplified from genomic DNA with a multiplex PCR assay. The Illumina HiSeq System was used to sequence the amplified TCR beta libraries as 87-base-pair reads. From the authors' description of their analysis: A later analysis tallied 75 million to 95 million unique TCR beta chains across the 666 repertoires, and approximately 12 million of those chains were shared by two or more donors. Raw reads were error-corrected and collapsed into unique sequences by a nearest-neighbor algorithm in which closely related sequences were merged to remove PCR and sequencing errors. Alignment of CDR3 sequences to IMGT reference sequences was used to assign V, D and J gene segments. For a sequence to be retained, a match of at least six nucleotides was required to both a V gene segment and a J gene segment. Rearrangements were called productive when the CDR3 lacked stop codons and stayed in frame with V and J; all others were non-productive. Following IMGT convention, CDR3 was defined as the stretch from the second conserved V-encoded cysteine up to the conserved J-encoded phenylalanine. In an earlier analysis of more than 550 of the donors, sequences lacking an unambiguous match to a single V gene segment were excluded. An earlier analysis of fewer than 750 of the donors classified V segments as functional when productive rearrangements were above 56.7% and as segregating when the standard deviation between donors was above 5%. To diagnose cytomegalovirus status from the catalog of TCR beta chain sequences, a statistical classification framework was built. A later analysis assigned V and J genes by comparing TCR nucleotide sequences with IMGT/GENE-DB human TR gene sequences. Using the TCRdist pipeline, a later analysis assigned CDR3 sequences along with most-parsimonious VDJ recombination scenarios. In a later analysis, each TCR beta chain was defined by its CDR3 amino acid sequence together with its V-gene family, and reads without a unique V-gene family were excluded. A later analysis removed 592 highly shared, low-generation-probability nucleotide sequences to deal with suspected cross-contamination and a sequencing artifact. For each public chain, a later analysis derived a clonal expansion index from normalized ranks of inferred template counts within each repertoire. A later analysis computed generation probabilities with a VDJ recombination model fitted to out-of-frame rearrangements, and checked the results against IGoR. In a later analysis, TCR-TCR, TCR-HLA and TCR-CMV co-occurrence was scored with hypergeometric tests, and a repertoire-size bias correction was applied to TCR pairs. To estimate false discovery rates, a later analysis permuted the HLA or CMV assignments 20 times. In a later analysis, co-occurring TCRs were grouped with DBSCAN, and TCRdist sequence similarity was added when clustering was performed within HLA-allele-positive subsets. Co-occurrence clustering excluded repertoires with fewer than 30,000 or more than 120,000 public chains, plus five with anomalous nucleotide sharing. What TCRdb holds here is the immuneACCESS table cut down to in-frame rearrangements. Part of the clones is not present; checked against another copy, under half of the missing clones reflect an unresolved V gene, and the others are unexplained. The V and J calls and clone size come from that table; D and trimming were worked out from the DNA. Recorded for this sample are just over 65,000 clones; 70% to 90% of them occurred a single time. The ten most abundant clones make up about 6.5% of the sample.

Taken from cysteine to phenylalanine, the CDR3 has 15 residues. Solely the CDR3 DNA is kept, with 45 bases framed from the first base. V is shortened by 4 bases, J by 3 bases, and the region joining them spans 15 bases. CDR1 SGHNT and CDR2 YYREEE were looked up in the germline V gene (reference sequence). The cohort comprised 670 or so healthy bone marrow donors. At the time of sampling, all cohort members were nominally healthy, though unrecorded immune exposures were likely present. Of the 700 or so cohort members, roughly 300 had positive CMV serostatus and around 350 had negative CMV serostatus, and CMV serostatus was not recorded for the donor. Every donor gave a peripheral blood sample, and the peripheral blood mononuclear cells from that sample were used for TCR beta sequencing. The Qiagen DNeasy Blood Extraction Kit was used to extract genomic DNA from the blood cell samples. Here is what the overall study found, with its caveats: Correlated functional status among segregating V segments might reflect linkage disequilibrium, but an unknown experimental factor could not be ruled out. In an earlier analysis of around 600 of the donors, most TCR beta V segments appeared in productive rearrangements about 87% or about 30% of the time, broadly matching IMGT annotations. It was suggested by the authors that the approach could potentially be generalized to other disease states and immunological phenotypes. Because some donors lacked HLA typing at each locus, the association tests relied only on the typed subset. The study listed 150 to 200 TCR beta chains as associated with cytomegalovirus. The earlier analysis of 450 to 700 of the donors excluded seventeen rarely observed V segments, including chromosome 9 orphons, because counts were too low. Because the 87-base-pair reads could not distinguish some IMGT-functional V segments, including TRBV6-2 and TRBV6-3, those segments were excluded. Three of the identified cytomegalovirus-associated TCR beta chains were confirmed in vitro to be specific for cytomegalovirus antigens. The only immune exposure information available for the cohort was CMV serostatus. A later analysis reported that several top co-occurrence clusters appeared linked to parvovirus B19, influenza, CMV and Epstein-Barr virus. A further reported finding was that TCR beta sequences accurately predicted the HLA-A and HLA-B alleles for most subjects in the first cohort. In a later analysis, HLA-associated TCR beta chains were found to be more clonally expanded and to have lower generation probabilities than equally common non-associated chains. A cluster of highly shared sequence variants was judged likely to represent a technical artifact of the sequencing pipeline. A later analysis associated about 16,000 TCR beta sequences with specific HLA alleles at a false discovery rate of 0.05. In a later analysis, the rate of TCR association differed among HLA loci, with DRB1 alleles having the most associated TCRs and HLA-C alleles having the fewest. In a later genetic analysis, fewer N-insertions in productive TCRs were reported among donors in an Asian-associated ancestry cluster than the approximately 710-donor mean. Most TCR sequences were observed very rarely across donors, whereas some public TCRs were present in many individuals. In both the original and validation cohorts, the classifier was reported to diagnose cytomegalovirus status with high specificity and sensitivity. When HLA alleles, especially DR and DQ, strongly co-occurred, TCR associations were difficult to assign to individual alleles. Sequencing depth was assumed to be roughly uniform across donors in the presence/absence analyses, though that assumption may not hold. V-gene and J-gene trimming of TCR beta chains was associated with a missense DCLRE1C variant in a later genetic analysis, and the association was replicated in an independent cohort. In a later analysis, most CMV-associated TCR beta chains were found to appear HLA-restricted, with HLA associations seemingly driven largely by CMV exposure. This cohort had only TCR beta chains sequenced, and the lack of alpha or paired-chain data limited which features could be detected.

The chain uses TRBV5-4 and TRBJ2-3, with TRBD2 as a weak D call on 7 bases. The sequenced sample was PBMCs. This clonotype was sampled from a human donor in good health. The CDR3 protein is CASSQRGGLTDTQYF. The nucleotides read TGTGCCAGCAGCCAAAGGGGGGGCCTGACAGATACGCAGTATTTT.